This T cell receptor (beta chain) stems from a study of T cells in Graves' hyperthyroidism and ophthalmopathy. From RNA transcripts, TCR beta CDR3 regions were amplified. The HTBI set primed first-round TCR CDR3 RT-PCR. MiXCR, applied by TCRdb to the multiplex PCR reads, yields one record per CDR3 protein. The repertoire has roughly 500,000 distinct CDR3 sequences, 46% of them found once; the top ten carry about 43%. Concerning this clonotype itself: Its antigen remains unidentified.

General observations from the study: Clonotypes that were expanded in thyroid above 0.001 mostly appeared in blood too.

Sequenced material: peripheral blood or thyroid tissue (not recorded which). The receptor was derived from an adult woman with Graves' disease, either hyperthyroidism or ophthalmopathy (not recorded which).

The CDR3 is CSVAVSSGNTIYF. CDR3 nucleotides: TGCAGCGTTGCAGTAAGCTCTGGAAACACCATATATTTT. The J gene is TRBJ1-3, the V gene TRBV29-1; D gene unclear. The V gene lost 4 bases and the J gene lost 0 bases, with 7 bases spanning the gap. Germline CDR1 SQVTM, CDR2 ANQGSEA. This CDR3 is 13 amino acids long.